This T cell receptor beta chain derives from a study of blood T cell repertoires in COVID-19. V lost 6 bases to trimming and J lost 1 base, with 20 bases between them. The CDR3 runs to 17 residues. The germline CDR1 and CDR2 sequences are SGHAT and FQNNGV. The method was immunoSEQ multiplex PCR; TCRdb's version includes in-frame clones alone and lacks a portion of them. The sample holds 310,000 or so clones, roughly 89% seen once. This receptor was identified in a woman in her late teens or twenties who had recovered from COVID-19. Sequencing was performed on PBMCs or T cells enriched from blood (not recorded which). The J gene is TRBJ2-3, the V gene TRBV11-2; tentative D call: TRBD2 (5 bases). In DNA, the CDR3 is TGTGCCAGCAGGTCACACGGACTCAAAAAGGGCACAGATACGCAGTATTTT. Translated, it gives CASRSHGLKKGTDTQYF.